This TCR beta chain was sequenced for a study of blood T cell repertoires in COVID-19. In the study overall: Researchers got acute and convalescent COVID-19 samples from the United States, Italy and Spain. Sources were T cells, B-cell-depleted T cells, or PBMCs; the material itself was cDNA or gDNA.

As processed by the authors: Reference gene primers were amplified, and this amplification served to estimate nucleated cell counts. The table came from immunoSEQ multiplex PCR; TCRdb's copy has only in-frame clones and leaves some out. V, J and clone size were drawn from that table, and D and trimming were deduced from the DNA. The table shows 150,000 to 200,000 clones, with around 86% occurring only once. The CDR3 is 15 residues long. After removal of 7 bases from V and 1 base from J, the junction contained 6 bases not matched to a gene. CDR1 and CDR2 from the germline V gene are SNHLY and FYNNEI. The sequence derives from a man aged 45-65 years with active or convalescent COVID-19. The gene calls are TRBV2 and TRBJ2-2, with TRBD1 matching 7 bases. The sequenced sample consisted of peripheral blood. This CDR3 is CASNPRTGNTGELFF. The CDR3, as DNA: TGTGCCAGCAATCCACGGACAGGGAACACCGGGGAGCTGTTTTTT.